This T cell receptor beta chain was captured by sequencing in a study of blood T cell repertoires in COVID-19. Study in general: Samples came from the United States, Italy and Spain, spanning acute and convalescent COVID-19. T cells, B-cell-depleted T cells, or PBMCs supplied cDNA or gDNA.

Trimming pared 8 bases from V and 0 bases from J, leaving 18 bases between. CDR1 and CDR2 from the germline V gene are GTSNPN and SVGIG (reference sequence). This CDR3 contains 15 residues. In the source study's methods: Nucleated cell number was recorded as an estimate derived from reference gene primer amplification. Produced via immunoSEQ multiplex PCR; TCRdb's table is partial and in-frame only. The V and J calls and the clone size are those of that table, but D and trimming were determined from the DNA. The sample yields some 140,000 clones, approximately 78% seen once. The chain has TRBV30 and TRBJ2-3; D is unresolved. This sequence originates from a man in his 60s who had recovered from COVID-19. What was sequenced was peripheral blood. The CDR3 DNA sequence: TGTGCCCTGGTACCGGGTCCTGCTAGCACAGATACGCAGTATTTT. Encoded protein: CALVPGPASTDTQYF.